The clone carrying this T cell receptor (beta chain) was picked up one time. Use of 60 Vbeta and 13 Jbeta primers characterized the PCR. Data came from immunoSEQ multiplex PCR; TCRdb stores just in-frame clones and leaves some out. Here the sample spans 160,000 or so clones, 80% being singletons. This record comes from a study of cytomegalovirus exposure and HLA in healthy donors. Study in general: Early release data held 80 million to 100 million unique TCRs from HLA-typed donors.

With 8 bases removed from V and 3 bases from J, the gap between germline ends came to 11 bases. Germline loops: CDR1 MDHEN, CDR2 SYDVKM. The length of the CDR3 is 12 residues. The sequence came from a man younger than 35 in good health and CMV-seropositive. The specimen was PBMCs. V and J are TRBV28 and TRBJ2-7; no firm D call. The CDR3 nucleotides read TGTGCCAGCCGAGTGGGCCACTACGAGCAGTACTTC. Translated, it gives CASRVGHYEQYF.